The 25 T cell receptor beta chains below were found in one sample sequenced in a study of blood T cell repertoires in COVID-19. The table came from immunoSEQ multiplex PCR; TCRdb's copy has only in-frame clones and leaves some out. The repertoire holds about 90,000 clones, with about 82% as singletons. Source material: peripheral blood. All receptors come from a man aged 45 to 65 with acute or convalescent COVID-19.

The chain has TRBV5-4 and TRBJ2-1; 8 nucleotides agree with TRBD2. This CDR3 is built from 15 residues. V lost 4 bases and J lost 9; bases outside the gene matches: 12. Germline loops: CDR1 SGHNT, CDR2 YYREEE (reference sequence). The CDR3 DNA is TGTGCCAGCAGCCGTCTGGCGGGAGGACCCGGTGAGCAGTTCTTC. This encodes CASSRLAGGPGEQFF.

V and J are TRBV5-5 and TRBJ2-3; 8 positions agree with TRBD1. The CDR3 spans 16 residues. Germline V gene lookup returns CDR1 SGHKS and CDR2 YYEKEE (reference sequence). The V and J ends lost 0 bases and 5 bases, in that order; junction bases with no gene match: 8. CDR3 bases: TGTGCCAGCAGCTTGGCCGTTACAGGGGGTAGAGATACGCAGTATTTT. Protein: CASSLAVTGGRDTQYF. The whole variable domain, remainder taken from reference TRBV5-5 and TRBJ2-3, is DAGVTQSPTHLIKTRGQQVTLRCSPISGHKSVSWYQQVLGQGPQFIFQYYEKEERGRGNFPDRFSARQFPNYSSELNVNALLLGDSALYLCASSLAVTGGRDTQYFGPGTRLTVL.

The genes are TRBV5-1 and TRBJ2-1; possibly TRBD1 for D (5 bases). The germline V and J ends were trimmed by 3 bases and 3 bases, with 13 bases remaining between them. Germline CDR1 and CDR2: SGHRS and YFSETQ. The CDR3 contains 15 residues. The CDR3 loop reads CASSSDGQNYNEQFF. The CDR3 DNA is TGCGCCAGCAGCTCCGACGGACAAAACTACAATGAGCAGTTCTTC.

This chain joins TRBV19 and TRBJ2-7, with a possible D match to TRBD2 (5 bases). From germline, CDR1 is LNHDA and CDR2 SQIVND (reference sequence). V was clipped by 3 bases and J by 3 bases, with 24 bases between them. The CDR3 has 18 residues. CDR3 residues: CASSIQAGSINQIYEQYF. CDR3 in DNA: TGTGCCAGTAGTATCCAGGCGGGCAGCATTAACCAGATCTACGAGCAGTACTTC.

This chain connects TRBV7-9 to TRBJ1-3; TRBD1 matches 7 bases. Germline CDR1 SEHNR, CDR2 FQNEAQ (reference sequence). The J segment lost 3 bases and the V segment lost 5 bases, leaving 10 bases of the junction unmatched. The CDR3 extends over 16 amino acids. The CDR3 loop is CASSPDREAYGNTIYF. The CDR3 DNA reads TGTGCCAGCAGCCCAGACAGGGAGGCCTATGGAAACACCATATATTTT.

The chain's CDR3 is CASSTRTGEGGYTF. CDR3 DNA sequence: TGTGCCAGCAGTACGCGGACAGGGGAAGGCGGCTACACCTTC. The chain employs TRBV6-5 and TRBJ1-2; 9 nucleotides agree with TRBD1. V was clipped by 5 bases and J by 8 bases; unmatched bases: 9. This CDR3 region has 14 residues. Germline V gives CDR1 MNHEY, CDR2 SVGAGI.

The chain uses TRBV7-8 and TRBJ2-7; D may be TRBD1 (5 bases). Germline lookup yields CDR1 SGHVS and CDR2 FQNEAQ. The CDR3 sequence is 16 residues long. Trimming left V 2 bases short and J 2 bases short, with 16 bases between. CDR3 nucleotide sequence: TGTGCCAGCAGCTTACGAACCGGGCAGGGAACCTACGAGCAGTACTTC. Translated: CASSLRTGQGTYEQYF.

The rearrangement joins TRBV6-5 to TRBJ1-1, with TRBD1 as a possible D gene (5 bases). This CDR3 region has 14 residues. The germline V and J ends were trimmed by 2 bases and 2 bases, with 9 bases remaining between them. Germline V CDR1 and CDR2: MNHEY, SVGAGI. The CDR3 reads CASSYGATNTEAFF. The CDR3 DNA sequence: TGTGCCAGCAGTTACGGGGCCACCAACACTGAAGCTTTCTTT.

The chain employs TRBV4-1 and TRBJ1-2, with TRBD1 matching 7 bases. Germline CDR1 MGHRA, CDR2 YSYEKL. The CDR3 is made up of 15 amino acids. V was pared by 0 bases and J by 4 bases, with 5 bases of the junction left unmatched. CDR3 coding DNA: TGCGCCAGCAGCCAAGAAGGGGGACAGATCTATGGCTACACCTTC. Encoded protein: CASSQEGGQIYGYTF.

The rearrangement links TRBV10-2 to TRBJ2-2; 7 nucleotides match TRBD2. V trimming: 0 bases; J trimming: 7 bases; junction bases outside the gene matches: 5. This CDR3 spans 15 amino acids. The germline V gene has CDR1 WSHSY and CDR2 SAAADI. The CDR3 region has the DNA TGCGCCAGCAGTGAGTCTAGCGGGCTCGGCGGGGAGCTGTTTTTT. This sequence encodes CASSESSGLGGELFF.

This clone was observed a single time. The CDR3 nucleotides read TGTGCCAGCAAGCCAAGACTAGCGGGAGCAGATACGCAGTATTTT. Translated: CASKPRLAGADTQYF. V and J are TRBV6-5 and TRBJ2-3; 12 bases are a match to TRBD2. Germline V lookup: CDR1 MNHEY, CDR2 SVGAGI. V lost 7 bases to trimming and J lost 4 bases; unmatched junction nucleotides: 6. The CDR3 is 15 residues long.

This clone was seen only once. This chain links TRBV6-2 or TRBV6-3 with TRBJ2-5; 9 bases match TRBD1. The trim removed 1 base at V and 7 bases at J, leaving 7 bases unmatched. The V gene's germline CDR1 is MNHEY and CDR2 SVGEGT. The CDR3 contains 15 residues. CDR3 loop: CASSYLGQGRSTQYF. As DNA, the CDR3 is TGTGCCAGCAGTTACTTGGGACAGGGTCGTTCGACCCAGTACTTC.

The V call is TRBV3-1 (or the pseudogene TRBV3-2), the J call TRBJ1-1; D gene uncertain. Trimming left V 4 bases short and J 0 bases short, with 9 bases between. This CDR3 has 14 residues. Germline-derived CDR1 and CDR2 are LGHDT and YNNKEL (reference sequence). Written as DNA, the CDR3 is TGTGCCAGCAGCCGCCTAGATTTGAACACTGAAGCTTTCTTT. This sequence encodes CASSRLDLNTEAFF.

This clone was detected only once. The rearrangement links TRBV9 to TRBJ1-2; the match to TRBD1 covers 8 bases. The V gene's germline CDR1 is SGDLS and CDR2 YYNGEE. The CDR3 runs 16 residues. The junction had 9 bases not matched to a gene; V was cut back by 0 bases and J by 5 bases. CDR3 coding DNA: TGTGCCAGCAGCGTAGCGAGTGGGACAGGAAAATATGGCTACACCTTC. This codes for CASSVASGTGKYGYTF.

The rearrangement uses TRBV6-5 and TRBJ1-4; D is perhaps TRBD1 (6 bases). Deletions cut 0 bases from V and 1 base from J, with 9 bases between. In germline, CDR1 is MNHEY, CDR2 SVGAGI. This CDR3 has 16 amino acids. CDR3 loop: CASSYSGAQTNEKLFF. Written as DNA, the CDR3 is TGTGCCAGCAGTTACTCGGGGGCGCAAACTAATGAAAAACTGTTTTTT.

The CDR3 reads CATSLEGIGQGNSSSYNEQFF. DNA of the CDR3: TGTGCCACCAGCCTAGAAGGGATTGGGCAGGGCAACTCAAGCTCCTACAATGAGCAGTTCTTC. V usage is TRBV24-1 and J usage is TRBJ2-1; a possible D gene is TRBD1 (5 bases). The CDR3 has 21 residues. The germline V gene has CDR1 KGHDR and CDR2 SFDVKD. V was cut by 7 bases and J by 0 bases, with 30 bases left in between.

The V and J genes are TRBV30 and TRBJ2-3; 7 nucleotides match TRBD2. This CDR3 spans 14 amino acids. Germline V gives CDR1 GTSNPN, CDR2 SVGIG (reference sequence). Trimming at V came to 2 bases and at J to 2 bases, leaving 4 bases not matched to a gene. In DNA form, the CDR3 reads TGTGCCTGGAGTCAAACTAGCGTCACAGATACGCAGTATTTT. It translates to CAWSQTSVTDTQYF.

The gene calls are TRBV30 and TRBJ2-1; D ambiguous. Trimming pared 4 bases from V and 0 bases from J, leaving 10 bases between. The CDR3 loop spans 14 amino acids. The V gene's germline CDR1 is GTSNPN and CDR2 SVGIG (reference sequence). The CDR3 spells CAWNDKSSYNEQFF. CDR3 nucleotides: TGTGCCTGGAACGATAAGAGCTCCTACAATGAGCAGTTCTTC.

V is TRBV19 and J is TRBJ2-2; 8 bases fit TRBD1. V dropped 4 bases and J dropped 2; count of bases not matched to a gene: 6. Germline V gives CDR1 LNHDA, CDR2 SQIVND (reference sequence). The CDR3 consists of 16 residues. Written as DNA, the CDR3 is TGTGCCAGTAGTACTCCGACAGGGGTCAACACCGGGGAGCTGTTTTTT. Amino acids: CASSTPTGVNTGELFF.

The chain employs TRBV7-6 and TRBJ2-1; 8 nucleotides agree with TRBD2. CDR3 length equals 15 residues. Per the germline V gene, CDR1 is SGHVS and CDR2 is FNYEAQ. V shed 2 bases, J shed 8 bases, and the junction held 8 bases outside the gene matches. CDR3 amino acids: CASSLSAGVVYEQFF. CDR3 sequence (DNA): TGTGCCAGCAGCTTATCAGCGGGAGTGGTCTATGAGCAGTTCTTC.

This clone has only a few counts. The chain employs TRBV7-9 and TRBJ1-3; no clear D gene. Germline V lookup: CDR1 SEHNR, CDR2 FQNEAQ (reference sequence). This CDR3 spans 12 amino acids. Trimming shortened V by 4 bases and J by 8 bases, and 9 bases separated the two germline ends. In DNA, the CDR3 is TGTGCCAGCAGCTCGTCGGCGGACACCATATATTTT. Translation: CASSSSADTIYF. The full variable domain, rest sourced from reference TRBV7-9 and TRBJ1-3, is DTGVSQNPRHKITKRGQNVTFRCDPISEHNRLYWYRQTLGQGPEFLTYFQNEAQLEKSRLLSDRFSAERPKGSFSTLEIQRTEQGDSAMYLCASSSSADTIYFGEGSWLTVV.

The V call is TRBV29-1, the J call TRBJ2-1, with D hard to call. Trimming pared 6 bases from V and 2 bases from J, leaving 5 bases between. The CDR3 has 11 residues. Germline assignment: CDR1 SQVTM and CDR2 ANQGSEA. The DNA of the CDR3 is TGCAGCGTCGTTACCTACAATGAGCAGTTCTTC. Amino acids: CSVVTYNEQFF.

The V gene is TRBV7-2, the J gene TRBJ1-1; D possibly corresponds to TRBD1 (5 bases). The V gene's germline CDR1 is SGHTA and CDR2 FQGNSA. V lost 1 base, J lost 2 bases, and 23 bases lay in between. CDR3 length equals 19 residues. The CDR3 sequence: CASSLVNSLGANSNTEAFF. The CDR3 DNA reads TGTGCCAGCAGCTTAGTTAACAGCTTAGGGGCGAATAGCAACACTGAAGCTTTCTTT. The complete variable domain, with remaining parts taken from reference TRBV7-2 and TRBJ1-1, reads GAGVSQSPSNKVTEKGKDVELRCDPISGHTALYWYRQSLGQGLEFLIYFQGNSAPDKSGLPSDRFSAERTGGSVSTLTIQRTQQEDSAVYLCASSLVNSLGANSNTEAFFGQGTRLTVV.

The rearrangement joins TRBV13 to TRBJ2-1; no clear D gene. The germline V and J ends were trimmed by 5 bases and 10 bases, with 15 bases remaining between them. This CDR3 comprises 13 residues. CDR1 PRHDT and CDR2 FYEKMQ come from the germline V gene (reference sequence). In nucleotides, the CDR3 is TGTGCCAGCAGCCTAACTACCCTAGGAGAGCAGTTCTTC. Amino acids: CASSLTTLGEQFF.

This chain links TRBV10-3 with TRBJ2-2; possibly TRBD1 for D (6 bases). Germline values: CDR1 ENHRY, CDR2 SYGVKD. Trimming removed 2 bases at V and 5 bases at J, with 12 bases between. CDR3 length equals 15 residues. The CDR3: CAISEQGPATGELFF. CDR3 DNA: TGTGCCATCAGTGAGCAGGGGCCAGCGACCGGGGAGCTGTTTTTT.